The source of this T cell receptor (beta chain) is a study of cytomegalovirus exposure and HLA in healthy donors. The study, taken as a whole, reports: Later findings reportedly placed an Asian-associated ancestry cluster below the approximately 670-donor mean for N-insertions. CMV serostatus was the only recorded immune exposure for donors.

A remark on this clone: Its target is not known.

The PCR was carried out with 60 Vbeta primers and 13 Jbeta primers. How the authors handled the data: Roughly 11 million shared chains were among the roughly 80 million unique TCR beta chains that a later analysis counted. The repertoire was sequenced with immunoSEQ multiplex PCR; TCRdb's copy has only in-frame clones and lacks some. Clonal size and the V and J genes are those of that table, whereas D and trimming came from the DNA. The sample contains about 160,000 clones, 79% of which appear only once. Germline assignment: CDR1 LNHDA and CDR2 SQIVND (reference sequence). This CDR3 is 17 amino acids long.

The receptor was isolated from a man aged 40-49 years in good health and CMV-seronegative. The specimen sequenced was PBMCs. The genes are TRBV19 and TRBJ1-3; no definite D call. The end of the DNA is better explained by TRBJ2-2, so the J call may be wrong. This chain's CDR3 is CASSSQFNAGNTGELFF. The CDR3 DNA is TGTGCCAGTAGTTCCCAATTTAATGCTGGAAACACCGGGGAGCTGTTTTTT.